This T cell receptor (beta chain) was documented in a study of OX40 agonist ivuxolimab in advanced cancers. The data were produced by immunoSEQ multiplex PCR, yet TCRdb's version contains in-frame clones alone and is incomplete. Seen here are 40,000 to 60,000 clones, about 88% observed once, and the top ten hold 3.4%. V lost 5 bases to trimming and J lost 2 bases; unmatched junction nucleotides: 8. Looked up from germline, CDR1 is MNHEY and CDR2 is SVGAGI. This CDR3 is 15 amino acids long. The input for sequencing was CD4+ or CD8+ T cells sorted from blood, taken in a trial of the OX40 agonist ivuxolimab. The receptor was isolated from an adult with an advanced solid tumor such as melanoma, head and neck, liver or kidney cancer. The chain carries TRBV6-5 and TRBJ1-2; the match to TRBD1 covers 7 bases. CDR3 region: CASSIGVTGNYGYTF. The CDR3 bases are TGTGCCAGCAGTATAGGAGTGACAGGGAACTATGGCTACACCTTC.